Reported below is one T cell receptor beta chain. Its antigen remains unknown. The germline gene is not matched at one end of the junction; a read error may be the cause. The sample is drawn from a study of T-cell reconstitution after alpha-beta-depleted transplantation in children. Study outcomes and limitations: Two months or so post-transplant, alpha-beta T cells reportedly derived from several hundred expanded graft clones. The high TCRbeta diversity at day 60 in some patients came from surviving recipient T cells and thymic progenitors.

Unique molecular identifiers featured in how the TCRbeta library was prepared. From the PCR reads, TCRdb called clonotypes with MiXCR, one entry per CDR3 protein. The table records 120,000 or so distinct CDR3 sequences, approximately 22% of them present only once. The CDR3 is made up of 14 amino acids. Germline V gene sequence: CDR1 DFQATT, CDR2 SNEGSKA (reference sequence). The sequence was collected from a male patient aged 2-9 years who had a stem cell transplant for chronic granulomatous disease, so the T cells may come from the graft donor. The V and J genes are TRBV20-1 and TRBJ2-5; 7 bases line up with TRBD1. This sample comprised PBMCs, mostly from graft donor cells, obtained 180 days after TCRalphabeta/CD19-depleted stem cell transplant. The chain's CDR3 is CCARKTGSRETQYF. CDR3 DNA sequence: TGCTGTGCTAGGAAGACAGGGTCTAGGGAGACCCAGTACTTC.